The 4 T cell receptor beta chains presented below share a single source sample, sequenced in a study of blood T cell repertoires in COVID-19. Produced via immunoSEQ multiplex PCR; TCRdb's table is partial and in-frame only. Of approximately 250,000 clones listed, about 87% were seen once; the top ten hold roughly 8.6%. The sequenced sample consisted of peripheral blood. The source of these receptors is a human donor in a cohort sampled during active COVID-19.

The V and J genes are TRBV6-5 and TRBJ2-7, with 7 bases identical to TRBD1. V gave up 7 bases and J gave up 2 bases; unmatched junction bases: 11. CDR1 is MNHEY, CDR2 SVGAGI, per germline. CDR3 length: 15 amino acids. CDR3 DNA sequence: TGTGCCAGCAAGACAACAGGGGCCGGGGCCTACGAGCAGTACTTC. Its translation: CASKTTGAGAYEQYF.

The V call is TRBV7-2, the J call TRBJ2-3; TRBD2 matches at 10 bases. The V gene end was trimmed by 6 bases and the J gene end by 0 bases; junction bases not matched to a gene: 3. Germline CDR1 is SGHTA and CDR2 is FQGNSA. CDR3 length: 15 amino acids. This chain's CDR3 is CASSLTSGSTDTQYF. The CDR3, as DNA: TGTGCCAGCAGTCTGACTAGCGGGAGCACAGATACGCAGTATTTT.

The chain is built from TRBV10-2 and TRBJ1-6, with a possible D match to TRBD1 (6 bases). Germline CDR1 and CDR2: WSHSY and SAAADI. The length of the CDR3 is 15 residues. Between the trimmed V and J ends, which lost 8 bases and 0 bases, there was a span of 11 bases. The CDR3 nucleotides are TGCGCCAGCCGACAGGAAAACTCCTATAATTCACCCCTCCACTTT. Translating it yields CASRQENSYNSPLHF.

This clone was seen only a few times. The chain uses TRBV24-1 and TRBJ2-5; possibly TRBD2 for D (5 bases). The germline CDR1 and CDR2 sequences are KGHDR and SFDVKD. The germline V and J ends were trimmed by 8 bases and 5 bases, with 14 bases remaining between them. The CDR3 covers 13 residues. The CDR3: CATKRGPGETQYF. Here the CDR3 DNA reads TGTGCCACCAAACGGGGTCCCGGGGAGACCCAGTACTTC.